The source of this TCR beta chain is a study of shared clonotypes between healthy human individuals (TCRdb year 2020). Regarding the research as a whole: The cohort comprised a couple of women and a few men aged 18 to 49 years. Per donor, leukapheresis produced somewhere between about 0.94 and 9.5 billion PBMCs. For each donor, CD4 naive and CD4 memory were each run on three plates, CD8 naive on two plates, and CD8 memory on one plate. To increase sequencing depth and limit assay-specific biases, TCR repertoire library preparation and sequencing were carried out by different laboratories using diverse techniques. The study deeply sequenced blood TCR repertoires of five healthy adults to estimate repertoire size and the extent of clonotype sharing between individuals. What the research found in general, with its limitations: Because the study included only a small number of donors, the genetic and exposure-history diversity represented was limited. Roughly 5% of naive CD4, 3.5% of naive CD8, around 2.3% of memory CD4, and less than 0.45% of memory CD8 clonotypes were shared across a few donors. Pairwise subsampling led to the expectation that sequencing depth would affect the degree of clonotype sharing among donors. Estimated clonotype richness was generally larger for naive than for memory subsets. Rarefaction of sorted-subset datasets indicated incomplete sequencing despite the large sequencing depth. Sampling was restricted to blood, and TCR repertoires in tissues likely differ from the TCR repertoires found in blood. Compared with non-shared clonotypes, clonotypes shared by all four sorted-subset donors had higher generation probabilities.

From the cysteine through the phenylalanine, the CDR3 covers 13 amino acids. Kept here is only the CDR3 DNA, which spans 39 bases and is read in frame from base 1. Between the V and J ends, shortened by 2 bases and 6 bases respectively, the junction contains 7 bases. CDR1 MNHEY and CDR2 SMNVEV were looked up in the germline V gene (reference sequence). As to this clone: Its antigen remains undetermined. There are no base qualities to consult, and no much larger clone falls within one base. This CDR3 is also generated by other DNA sequences in the sample.

CD8 naive samples consisted of CD45RO-negative cells that were positively selected for CCR7, yielding a CD45RA+CCR7+ population without TemRA cells. Healthy HIV-negative adults with no recently reported acute infections or vaccinations were included as donors. Every donor was a Caucasian adult living in Nashville, Tennessee, USA. After blood collection by leukapheresis, PBMCs were isolated using Ficoll-Histopaque density gradient centrifugation and then cryopreserved in the vapor phase of liquid nitrogen. Analytical flow cytometry was used to check the purity and quantity of every magnetically sorted T cell population. Genomic DNA was isolated from each sorted fraction and quantified by UV absorbance on a Nanodrop 2000c. Using the deep immunoSEQ assay, TCR CDR3 regions were amplified from genomic DNA by multiplex PCR. Extracted genomic DNA from each cell subset was spread evenly across all wells of several immunoSEQ 96-well plates, with each plate serving as a replicate. For sorted subsets, roughly 0.2 ug genomic DNA, equal to 25,000 to 35,000 T cell genomes, was loaded into each replicate PCR. The purified libraries were quantified using a Qubit 3.0 fluorometer, sized with a Bioanalyzer 2100, and then quantified again using the KAPA Library Quantification kit. Each immunoSEQ 96-well plate was sequenced on its own single-read 150-cycle Illumina NextSeq 550 flow cell. The paper's data handling went like this. The immunoSEQ output contained only junctional sequences without quality scores, so filtering could not match that applied to full-length reads. Sequences were annotated with PyIR, a Python wrapper for IgBLAST v1.9, using IMGT germline references to assign V/J genes and CDR3. Any read was removed if the V/J assignment was weak (E-value above 1e-6), the CDR3 was missing, or the read contained stop codons, out-of-frame junctions, or ambiguous translated residues. V3J clonotypes were defined by identical inferred V gene, J gene, and CDR3 amino acid sequence. Percentage overlap between repertoires was calculated by dividing the number of shared unique clonotypes by the size of the smaller repertoire. Richness of each repertoire was evaluated using RTK rarefaction, the Chao1 estimator, and Recon v2.1 estimates of unobserved clonotypes. Generation probabilities were computed with OLGA for all TCRbeta clonotypes obtained by the gDNA method from a handful of donors. In TCRdb, the immuneACCESS table is reduced to in-frame sequences with V and J assigned. These tables do not hold every clone; where another copy was compared, an unresolved V gene accounts for under half, and the others remain unexplained. V and J calls and clone size are those listed in that table; D and trimming were worked out from the DNA. The sample yields around 2,000,000 clones; just under 95% were counted once. About 1.1% of the sample is taken by the ten largest.

The sample taken for sequencing was naive CD8+ T cells sorted from blood. Explained via the paper, the cell subset or site label denotes: CD45RA+CCR7+. The TCR sequence derives from a man in his late teens or twenties in good health. The receptor chain draws on TRBV27 and TRBJ2-2; the D gene cannot be resolved reliably. The sequenced DNA: TGTGCCAGCAGTTTAGGTGGGGCCGGGGAGCTGTTTTTT. Its protein reads: CASSLGGAGELFF.